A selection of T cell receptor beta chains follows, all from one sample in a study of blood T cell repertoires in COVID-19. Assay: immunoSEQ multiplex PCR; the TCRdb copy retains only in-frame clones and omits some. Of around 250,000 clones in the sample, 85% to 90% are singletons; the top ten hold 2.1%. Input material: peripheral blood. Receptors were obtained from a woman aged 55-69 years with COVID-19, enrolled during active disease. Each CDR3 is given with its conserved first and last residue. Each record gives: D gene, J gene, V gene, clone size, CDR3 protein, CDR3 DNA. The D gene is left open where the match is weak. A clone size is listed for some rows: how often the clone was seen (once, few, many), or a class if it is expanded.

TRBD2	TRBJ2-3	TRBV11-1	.	CASSFGPRGADTQYF	TGTGCCAGCAGCTTTGGCCCCCGGGGGGCAGATACGCAGTATTTT
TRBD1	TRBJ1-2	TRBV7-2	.	CASSFLSGQGGVGYTF	TGTGCCAGCAGCTTCCTTTCGGGACAGGGGGGCGTAGGCTACACCTTC
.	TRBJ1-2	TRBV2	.	CASSGVGRLGYTF	TGTGCCAGCAGTGGCGTCGGGAGGTTAGGCTACACCTTC
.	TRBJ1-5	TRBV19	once	CASSTTADQPQHF	TGTGCCAGTAGTACCACAGCGGATCAGCCCCAGCATTTT
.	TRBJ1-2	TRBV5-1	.	CASSLVESGGYTF	TGCGCCAGCAGCTTGGTGGAAAGCGGAGGCTACACCTTC
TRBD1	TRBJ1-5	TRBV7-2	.	CASSLRGLYNQPQHF	TGTGCCAGCAGCCTCAGGGGGTTATACAATCAGCCCCAGCATTTT
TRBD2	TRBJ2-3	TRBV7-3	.	CASRLAASTDTQYF	TGTGCCAGTCGTCTAGCGGCTAGCACAGATACGCAGTATTTT
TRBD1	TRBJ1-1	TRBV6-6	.	CASSWGQGNTEAFF	TGTGCCAGCAGTTGGGGACAGGGGAACACTGAAGCTTTCTTT
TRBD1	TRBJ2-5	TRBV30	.	CAWSKGQGAGKTQYF	TGTGCCTGGAGTAAGGGACAGGGGGCCGGAAAGACCCAGTACTTC
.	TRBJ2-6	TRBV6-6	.	CASRNQGSGANVLTF	TGTGCCAGCAGGAATCAGGGTTCTGGGGCCAACGTCCTGACTTTC
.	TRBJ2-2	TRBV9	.	CASSPHRYNTGELFF	TGTGCCAGCAGCCCACACAGATATAACACCGGGGAGCTGTTTTTT
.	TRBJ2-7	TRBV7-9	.	CASSLSGELYEQYF	TGTGCCAGCAGCTTATCAGGGGAACTGTACGAGCAGTACTTC
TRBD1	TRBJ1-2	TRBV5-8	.	CASSKTTGGSRGYTF	TGTGCCAGCAGCAAAACAACAGGGGGCAGCCGAGGCTACACCTTC
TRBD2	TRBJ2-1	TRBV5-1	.	CASNEGGGALEQFF	TGCGCCAGCAATGAGGGCGGGGGGGCCCTTGAGCAGTTCTTC
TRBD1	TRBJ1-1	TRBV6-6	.	CASSYRTGGNTEAFF	TGTGCCAGCAGTTACCGGACAGGGGGTAATACTGAAGCTTTCTTT
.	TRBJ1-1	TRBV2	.	CASSGFEMNTEAFF	TGTGCCAGCAGTGGGTTTGAGATGAACACTGAAGCTTTCTTT
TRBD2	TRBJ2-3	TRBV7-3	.	CASSPNSGGTQYF	TGTGCCAGCAGCCCGAATAGCGGGGGCACGCAGTATTTT